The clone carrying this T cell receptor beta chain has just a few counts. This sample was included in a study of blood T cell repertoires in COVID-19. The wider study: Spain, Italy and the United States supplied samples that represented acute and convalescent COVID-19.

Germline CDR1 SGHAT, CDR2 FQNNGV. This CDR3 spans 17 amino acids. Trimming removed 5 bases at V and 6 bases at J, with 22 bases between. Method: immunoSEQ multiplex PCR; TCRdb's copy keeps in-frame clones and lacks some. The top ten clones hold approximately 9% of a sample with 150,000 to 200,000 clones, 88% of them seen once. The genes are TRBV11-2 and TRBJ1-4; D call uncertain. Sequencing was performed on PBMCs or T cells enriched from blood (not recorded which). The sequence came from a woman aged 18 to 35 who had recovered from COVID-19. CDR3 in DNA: TGTGCCAGCAGCCCTTCGGCGGGCATACGACCGGATGAAAAACTGTTTTTT. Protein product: CASSPSAGIRPDEKLFF.